This is a list of T cell receptor beta chains from one sample in a study of T cell repertoires in cytomegalovirus infection. MiXCR was run by TCRdb on the reads, yielding one entry per CDR3 protein. The data hold 290,000 or so distinct CDR3 sequences, with roughly a quarter observed a single time. Sequenced material: PBMCs. These receptors were collected from a human donor in good health (CMV status not recorded). Some clones in this sample may be carry-over from other donors' samples. CDR3s leave out the opening cysteine and the closing phenylalanine or tryptophan. The D gene is left open where the match is weak.

D | J | V | CDR3
TRBD1 | TRBJ1-4 | TRBV12-3/TRBV12-4 | ASSETGTGRTNEKLF
TRBD1 | TRBJ1-5 | TRBV2 | ASTGQGLSSNQPQH
- | TRBJ2-1 | TRBV3-1 | ASSRLDNEQF
TRBD2 | TRBJ2-5 | TRBV7-2 | ASSLVLDETSGWNLQETQY
- | TRBJ2-7 | TRBV28 | ATLDSYEQY
TRBD1 | TRBJ2-2 | TRBV14 | ASSQDRQGNTGELF
- | TRBJ1-6 | TRBV7-4 | ASNPTEVGSPLH
- | TRBJ2-7 | TRBV18 | ASSRTEAYEQY
- | TRBJ2-2 | TRBV7-2 | ASRLVGAGELF
- | TRBJ2-7 | TRBV5-1 | ASSGKTGAQEQY
- | TRBJ1-4 | TRBV7-9 | ASSFTRDEEKLF
- | TRBJ2-1 | TRBV28 | ASRTFNEQF
- | TRBJ1-1 | TRBV10-3 | AISENTRGTEAF
TRBD1 | TRBJ2-3 | TRBV5-4 | ASSSGRDRATDTQY
- | TRBJ2-1 | TRBV20-1 | SRGDIISYNEQF
- | TRBJ1-1 | TRBV29-1 | TTRVGLNTEAF
- | TRBJ2-5 | TRBV2 | ASSEATGIQETQY
- | TRBJ2-1 | TRBV7-2 | ASSFSRGYNEQF
- | TRBJ1-1 | TRBV6-6 | ASSYIDGGDTEAF
TRBD2 | TRBJ2-1 | TRBV7-8 | ASSLRREIDGNEQF
TRBD1 | TRBJ2-5 | TRBV7-9 | ASSLEGQGKVTQY
- | TRBJ1-1 | TRBV27 | ASSPERWVNTEAF
- | TRBJ1-5 | TRBV12-3/TRBV12-4 | ASTSNRGKPQH
- | TRBJ2-1 | TRBV5-1 | ASSIGDNNEQF
TRBD2 | TRBJ2-2 | TRBV24-1 | ATSVALTSGSNTGELF
TRBD1 | TRBJ2-3 | TRBV6-8 | ASSGGQGSSDTQY
- | TRBJ2-4 | TRBV28 | ASSSPGPSKNIQY
TRBD2 | TRBJ2-7 | TRBV6-1 | ASSRLAGGYEQY
- | TRBJ1-4 | TRBV12-3/TRBV12-4 | ASSLHSYGTNEKLF
TRBD1 | TRBJ2-2 | TRBV6-2/TRBV6-3 | ASSLRQGAGTGELF
- | TRBJ2-1 | TRBV6-2/TRBV6-3 | ASSPSLAGEQF
- | TRBJ2-7 | TRBV25-1 | ASSEYRGTESYEQY
- | TRBJ2-7 | TRBV9 | ASSVDAGSTYEQY
TRBD2 | TRBJ2-5 | TRBV20-1 | SAISTSGPLTQY
- | TRBJ1-4 | TRBV28 | ASSQQGGVEKLF